This T cell receptor beta chain appears in the sequencing data of a study of identical twins. Study-level findings and limits: Zero-insertion findings could be partly confounded by invariant cells (MAIT and iNKT cells). Cord blood beta clonotypes that were abundant carried fewer insertions, and memory repertoires showed no such trend. For out-of-frame alpha sequences shared by twins, low generation probability was in excess.

A word on this clonotype: As yet, its antigen is unknown.

MiXCR, run by TCRdb on the 5' RACE reads, gives a single entry per CDR3 protein. The data hold 1.5 million or so distinct CDR3 sequences, with less than 35% observed a single time. This clonotype was obtained from a newborn girl in good health. Sequences were obtained from cord blood.

DNA of the CDR3: TGCGCCAGCAGCTTGGGTAGCGGGGGACAGAAAGAGACCCAGTACTTC. Its translation: CASSLGSGGQKETQYF. The genes are TRBV5-1 and TRBJ2-5, with TRBD2 matching 9 bases. This CDR3 is built from 16 residues. V lost 0 bases to trimming and J lost 3 bases; unmatched junction nucleotides: 6. CDR1 SGHRS and CDR2 YFSETQ come from the germline V gene.